Listed here is a single TCR beta chain. This entry belongs to a study of tumor T cells in aggressive B-cell lymphoma. Sequencing was performed with immunoSEQ multiplex PCR; in TCRdb, only in-frame clones are kept and a portion is missing. This table holds under 10,000 clones, around four fifths found once. This sequence originates from an adult with diffuse large B cell lymphoma. Sample: tumor tissue.

The CDR3 DNA follows: TGTGCCAGCAGTGATTCGCGGACTAGCGGGGGCTACAATGAGCAGTTCTTC. This codes for CASSDSRTSGGYNEQFF. This sequence joins TRBV6-4 and TRBJ2-1, with 13 positions matching TRBD2. V was clipped by 3 bases and J by 3 bases; unmatched bases: 5. Germline values: CDR1 MRHNA, CDR2 SNTAGT. This CDR3 is 17 amino acids long.